A single sample is the source of the 6 T cell receptor beta chains below, sequenced in a study of T cell repertoires in cytomegalovirus infection (dated by TCRdb to about 2019). These receptors have no known antigen. The sample's treatment or condition label is to be understood as: in vitro stimulation with specific CMV peptide epitopes to enrich CMV-specific T cells. Sequencing instrument: Illumina HiSeq 1500. TCRdb reanalyzed the raw reads on its own, using fastp at Q25 for trimming and MiXCR for clone calling, and kept in-frame beta chains. Every distinct CDR3 protein forms one entry, paired with its most common genes and DNA. Within this sample are hundreds of thousands of distinct CDR3 sequences, with around a third of them counted one time only. The top ten clones comprise around 12% of the sample. The sample in question was cultured CD8+ T cells from PBMCs, obtained from culture after CMV antigen stimulation. These receptors were obtained from a human donor in good health (CMV status not recorded). Some clones in this sample may be carry-over from other donors' samples.

This clonotype was detected a few times. The chain joins TRBV12-3 or TRBV12-4 to TRBJ1-1; tentative D call: TRBD1 (5 bases). Trimming stripped 3 bases from V and 11 bases from J, with 22 bases between. The CDR3 length is 15 residues. The CDR3, as DNA: TGTGCCAGCAGTTTTTCGGGTTTATCGGGGGATTTGGCTTTCTTT. This translates into CASSFSGLSGDLAFF.

The gene calls are TRBV12-3 or TRBV12-4 and TRBJ2-1; possibly TRBD1 for D (6 bases). This CDR3 is built from 15 residues. V was clipped by 6 bases and J by 2 bases, with 14 bases between them. This CDR3 is CASSPPGEPYNEQFF. DNA of the CDR3: TGTGCCAGCAGCCCTCCAGGGGAGCCCTACAATGAGCAGTTCTTC.

This clonotype was found many times. Here the CDR3 reads CASSQGQFHEQYV. For the CDR3, the DNA is TGTGCCAGCAGCCAGGGACAGTTCCACGAGCAGTACGTC. This sequence joins TRBV7-6 and TRBJ2-7, with TRBD1 matching over 7 bases. The CDR3 length is 13 residues. The J segment lost 5 bases and the V segment lost 5 bases, leaving 6 bases of the junction unmatched. Germline V gene data show CDR1 as SGHVS and CDR2 as FNYEAQ.

The chain uses TRBV5-6 and TRBJ2-1; a possible D gene is TRBD2 (6 bases). V lost 4 bases, J lost 3 bases, and 14 bases lay in between. Germline lookup yields CDR1 SGHDT and CDR2 YYEEEE. This CDR3 spans 15 amino acids. This CDR3 reads CASSPSAGSYNEQFF. CDR3 nucleotides: TGTGCCAGCAGCCCCTCGGCGGGGAGCTACAATGAGCAGTTCTTC. Variable domain in full (rest from reference TRBV5-6 and TRBJ2-1): DAGVTQSPTHLIKTRGQQVTLRCSPKSGHDTVSWYQQALGQGPQFIFQYYEEEERQRGNFPDRFSGHQFPNYSSELNVNALLLGDSALYLCASSPSAGSYNEQFFGPGTRLTVL.

The chain has TRBV4-1 and TRBJ1-4, with 8 bases identical to TRBD1. The germline CDR1 and CDR2 sequences are MGHRA and YSYEKL. CDR3 length: 17 residues. Losses at the gene ends were 0 bases for V and 2 bases for J; bases not matched to a gene: 5. The CDR3 nucleotides read TGCGCCAGCAGCCAAGACCGACGACAGGGGACTAATGAAAAACTGTTTTTT. Protein sequence: CASSQDRRQGTNEKLFF.

The rearrangement links TRBV28 to TRBJ1-1; D gene uncertain. CDR3 length equals 17 residues. Germline V gene data show CDR1 as MDHEN and CDR2 as SYDVKM. V was clipped by 3 bases and J by 0 bases, with 17 bases between them. The CDR3 sequence is CASSFLAGGSMNTEAFF. CDR3 bases: TGTGCCAGCAGTTTCCTCGCCGGCGGCAGCATGAACACTGAAGCTTTCTTT.